The 18 T cell receptor beta chains in this list originate from one sample, sequenced in a study of blood T cell repertoires in COVID-19. Only in-frame clones appear in the TCRdb table, and some are missing; sequencing was by immunoSEQ multiplex PCR. The profile shows approximately 250,000 clones, roughly 90% of them singletons. Source material: PBMCs or T cells enriched from blood (not recorded which). Every receptor here comes from a man aged 40-49 years who had been exposed to COVID-19.

The V gene is TRBV9, the J gene TRBJ2-1; D may be TRBD2 (6 bases). The CDR3 covers 16 residues. CDR1 SGDLS and CDR2 YYNGEE come from the germline V gene. Trimming stripped 0 bases from V and 2 bases from J, with 12 bases between. CDR3 DNA: TGTGCCAGCAGCGTAGGAGTTAGCGGAACCTACAATGAGCAGTTCTTC. The encoded protein is CASSVGVSGTYNEQFF.

V and J are TRBV24-1 and TRBJ2-3, with 13 positions matching TRBD2. Germline trimming cut 2 bases from V and 14 bases from J; bases unmatched to any gene: 6. From germline, CDR1 is KGHDR and CDR2 SFDVKD. CDR3 length: 14 residues. DNA of the CDR3: TGTGCCACCAGTGATTCCTCCGGACTAGCGGGAGTGTATTTT. Protein product: CATSDSSGLAGVYF.

The chain has TRBV28 and TRBJ2-7, with 7 bases matching TRBD1. CDR1 is MDHEN, CDR2 SYDVKM, per germline. Trimming removed 3 bases from V and 3 bases from J; junction bases left unmatched: 5. CDR3 length: 14 residues. In DNA, the CDR3 is TGTGCCAGCAGTTTGGGACAGCCAAGCTACGAGCAGTACTTC. Translating it yields CASSLGQPSYEQYF.

The chain combines TRBV27 with TRBJ1-6; no clear D. The CDR3 consists of 14 residues. Germline V gene lookup returns CDR1 MNHEY and CDR2 SMNVEV (reference sequence). Trimming took 10 bases from V and 0 from J, leaving 10 bases between them. For the CDR3, the DNA is TGTGCCACCCGGAACAGCTCCTATAATTCACCCCTCCACTTT. This encodes CATRNSSYNSPLHF.

The chain uses TRBV27 and TRBJ2-5; TRBD2 matches at 16 bases. The germline gives CDR1 MNHEY, CDR2 SMNVEV (reference sequence). V lost 0 bases, J lost 5 bases, and 15 bases stayed unmatched. The CDR3 loop spans 21 amino acids. CDR3 bases: TGTGCCAGCAGTTTATCCATCACCGGGACTAGCGGGAGGGCCCTAGAGGAGACCCAGTACTTC. It is translated as CASSLSITGTSGRALEETQYF.

The chain uses TRBV27 and TRBJ1-1; D perhaps matches TRBD1 (5 bases). Germline V CDR1 and CDR2: MNHEY, SMNVEV (reference sequence). The CDR3 is 15 residues long. V was trimmed by 0 bases and J by 5 bases, leaving 13 bases between them. The CDR3 spells CASSLSGRVWTEAFF. Here the CDR3 DNA reads TGTGCCAGCAGTTTATCCGGCAGGGTATGGACTGAAGCTTTCTTT.

This chain joins TRBV5-1 and TRBJ2-7, with D perhaps matching TRBD2 (5 bases). V lost 6 bases, J lost 0 bases, and 7 bases lay in between. The CDR3 is 12 amino acids. The germline CDR1 and CDR2 sequences are SGHRS and YFSETQ. In nucleotides, the CDR3 is TGCGCCAGCATCGGGAACTCCTACGAGCAGTACTTC. This sequence encodes CASIGNSYEQYF.

The chain carries TRBV7-3 and TRBJ2-7; 8 bases match TRBD1. This CDR3 is 14 amino acids long. Germline lookup yields CDR1 SGHTA and CDR2 FQGTGA. Unmatched junction bases numbered 9, after V lost 5 bases and J lost 6 bases. In nucleotides, the CDR3 is TGTGCCAGCAGCCCAGGGACAGGAGGTTCCGAGCAGTACTTC. Translated: CASSPGTGGSEQYF.

CDR3 region: CATSKTPTGESYGYTF. Written as DNA, the CDR3 is TGTGCCACCAGCAAAACCCCGACAGGCGAAAGCTATGGCTACACCTTC. The chain carries TRBV15 and TRBJ1-2, with D perhaps matching TRBD1 (6 bases). Germline V gene lookup returns CDR1 LNHNV and CDR2 YYDKDF (reference sequence). V dropped 4 bases and J dropped 4 bases, with 19 bases sitting between them. CDR3 length equals 16 residues.

This clone was observed once. The rearrangement joins TRBV9 to TRBJ2-2, with 12 bases lining up with TRBD1. This CDR3 is built from 21 residues. The junction had 18 bases not matched to a gene; V was cut back by 1 base and J by 5 bases. CDR1 and CDR2 (germline): SGDLS, YYNGEE. For the CDR3, the DNA is TGTGCCAGCAGCGTACAATCTGACCGCGTTGGGACAGGGGGCCGTACCGGGGAGCTGTTTTTT. Translation: CASSVQSDRVGTGGRTGELFF.

The gene calls are TRBV4-2 and TRBJ1-2; D unclear. Trimming stripped 4 bases from V and 4 bases from J, with 19 bases between. The CDR3 consists of 16 residues. Germline assignment: CDR1 LGHNA and CDR2 YNFKEQ. CDR3 DNA: TGTGCCAGCAGCCGAAACCTCGGAGGCCCGGGCTATGGCTACACCTTC. It encodes CASSRNLGGPGYGYTF.

This chain links TRBV30 with TRBJ1-1, with D maybe TRBD1 (5 bases). V lost 5 bases and J lost 6, with 16 bases in between. This CDR3 has 13 amino acids. Per germline, CDR1 GTSNPN and CDR2 SVGIG (reference sequence). The chain's CDR3 is CAWGSRGGAEAFF. DNA for the CDR3: TGTGCCTGGGGCAGCCGAGGAGGGGCTGAAGCTTTCTTT. The variable domain in full, completed from reference TRBV30 and TRBJ1-1, reads SQTIHQWPATLVQPVGSPLSLECTVEGTSNPNLYWYRQAAGRGLQLLFYSVGIGQISSEVPQNLSASRPQDRQFILSSKKLLLSDSGFYLCAWGSRGGAEAFFGQGTRLTVV.

The gene calls are TRBV11-2 and TRBJ1-1, with 7 bases fitting TRBD1. CDR1 and CDR2 (germline): SGHAT, FQNNGV. The CDR3 extends over 11 amino acids. Trimming at V came to 5 bases and at J to 8 bases, leaving 2 bases not matched to a gene. CDR3 protein: CASSVQGEAFF. CDR3 bases: TGTGCCAGCAGCGTACAGGGGGAAGCTTTCTTT.

The chain combines TRBV12-5 with TRBJ2-2, with D maybe TRBD1 (6 bases). Germline-derived CDR1 and CDR2 are LGHNT and FRNRAP. There are 13 residues in the CDR3. V lost 9 bases, J lost 6 bases, and 14 bases lay in between. This CDR3 is CASCLGAAGELFF. CDR3 sequence (DNA): TGTGCTAGCTGTCTGGGGGCAGCCGGGGAGCTGTTTTTT.

J is TRBJ2-1 and V is TRBV14; 7 positions agree with TRBD2. The junction had 7 bases not matched to a gene; V was cut back by 0 bases and J by 2 bases. CDR3 length equals 17 residues. In germline, CDR1 is SGHDN, CDR2 FVKESK. This chain's CDR3 is CASSQDRLAETYNEQFF. The CDR3 nucleotides read TGTGCCAGCAGCCAAGATCGGCTAGCGGAAACCTACAATGAGCAGTTCTTC.

Of note for this clone: The same CDR3 is also encoded by other DNA sequences in this sample. The chain carries TRBV6-2 or TRBV6-3 and TRBJ2-7; no clear D. Germline CDR1 MNHEY, CDR2 SVGEGT. There are 11 residues in the CDR3. Trimming shortened V by 2 bases and J by 4 bases, and 3 bases separated the two germline ends. CDR3 DNA sequence: TGTGCCAGCAGTTACCAATACGAGCAGTACTTC. Its protein product is CASSYQYEQYF.

J is TRBJ2-3 and V is TRBV10-3; 8 nucleotides match TRBD1. The V gene end was trimmed by 5 bases and the J gene end by 4 bases; junction bases not matched to a gene: 8. This CDR3 is 15 amino acids long. Per germline, CDR1 ENHRY and CDR2 SYGVKD. The CDR3 is CAISWTGLPADTQYF. CDR3 in DNA: TGTGCCATCAGTTGGACAGGGCTCCCCGCAGATACGCAGTATTTT.

This clone has a handful of counts. The chain recombines TRBV2 with TRBJ1-3, with 7 bases identical to TRBD1. The CDR3 length is 12 residues. CDR1 and CDR2 from the germline V gene are SNHLY and FYNNEI. The ends lost 9 bases at V and 4 bases at J; junction bases unmatched: 3. The CDR3 here is CARSTGGNTIYF. CDR3 coding DNA: TGTGCCAGATCGACAGGGGGAAACACCATATATTTT. The full variable domain, rest sourced from reference TRBV2 and TRBJ1-3, is EPEVTQTPSHQVTQMGQEVILRCVPISNHLYFYWYRQILGQKVEFLVSFYNNEISEKSEIFDDQFSVERPDGSNFTLKIRSTKLEDSAMYFCARSTGGNTIYFGEGSWLTVV.